Listed here is a single TCR beta chain. A few counts support this clone. This receptor's antigen is unknown. Within one base of it there is no much larger clone, and no base qualities were kept. The protocol used for the library was the immunoSEQ multiplex PCR assay. In TCRdb, the immuneACCESS table is reduced to in-frame sequences with V and J assigned. These tables do not hold every clone; where another copy was compared, an unresolved V gene accounts for under half, and the others remain unexplained. The sample table lists 40,000 to 55,000 clones, 90% of them with a count of one. Of the sample, roughly 4.5% is held by the ten largest clones. The CDR3 spans 14 residues, from the cysteine through the phenylalanine. The CDR3 DNA has 42 bases and is translated from base 1. Looking up the germline V gene yields CDR1 SGHTA and CDR2 FQGNSA. The V end gives up 5 bases and the J end 1 base, leaving 2 bases in the junction not matched to a gene.

This sample was included in a study of T cell changes during pregnancy in multiple sclerosis (dated by TCRdb to about 2019). Turning to the overall study: In women with multiple sclerosis, the researchers looked at how the T cell repertoire shifted as pregnancy progressed.

The sequence came from a female donor in good health, enrolled as a control in a pregnancy study. The V and J segments used are TRBV7-2 and TRBJ1-3; TRBD1 aligns with 7 central bases. The material was peripheral blood, obtained in the second trimester of pregnancy. In nucleotides, the sequence is TGTGCCAGCAGCCCGACAGGGTCTGGAAACACCATATATTTT. Its coded protein is CASSPTGSGNTIYF.